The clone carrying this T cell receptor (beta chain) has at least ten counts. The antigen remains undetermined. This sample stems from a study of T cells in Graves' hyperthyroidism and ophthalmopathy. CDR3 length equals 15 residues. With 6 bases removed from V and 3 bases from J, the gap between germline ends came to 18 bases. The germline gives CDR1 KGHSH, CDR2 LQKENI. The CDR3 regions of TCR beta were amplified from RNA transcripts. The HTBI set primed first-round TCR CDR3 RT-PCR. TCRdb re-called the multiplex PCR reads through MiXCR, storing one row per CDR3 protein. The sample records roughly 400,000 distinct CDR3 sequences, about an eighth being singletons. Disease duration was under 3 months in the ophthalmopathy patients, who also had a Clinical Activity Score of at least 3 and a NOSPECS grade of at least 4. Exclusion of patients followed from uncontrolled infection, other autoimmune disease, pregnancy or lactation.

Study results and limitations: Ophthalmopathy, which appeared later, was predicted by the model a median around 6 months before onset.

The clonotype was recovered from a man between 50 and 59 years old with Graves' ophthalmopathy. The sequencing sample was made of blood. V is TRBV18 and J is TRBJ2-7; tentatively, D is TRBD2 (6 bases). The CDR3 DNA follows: TGTGCCAGCTCTCCGAGGGTCCCGGGAGACTACGAGCAGTACTTC. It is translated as CASSPRVPGDYEQYF.